This is a list of T cell receptor beta chains from one sample in a study of Tregs in tolerant kidney transplant recipients. Data came from immunoSEQ multiplex PCR; TCRdb stores just in-frame clones and leaves some out. The data contain 110,000 or so clones, around 91% of them singletons. The sequenced sample was CD4+ T cells from blood. These receptors were collected from a human donor in good health. The CDR3 runs from the conserved cysteine through the conserved F or W. A D gene is named only where the DNA matches it firmly. Not every row has a clone size; where given, it reads once, few, many or a size class.

13,TRBD1,TRBV14,TRBJ2-7,-,TGTGCCAGCAGCCAAGTAGGGGGACAGGGTTTGTACTTC,CASSQVGGQGLYF
15,-,TRBV5-1,TRBJ1-6,-,TGCGCCAGCAGCCAAAGGACAGATTATAATTCACCCCTCCACTTT,CASSQRTDYNSPLHF
11,-,TRBV27,TRBJ1-2,-,TGTGCCAGCAGTCCCTCCCACGGCTACACCTTC,CASSPSHGYTF
13,TRBD1,TRBV14,TRBJ2-7,-,TGTGCCAGCAGCTCGGACAGGGGCTACGAGCAGTACTTC,CASSSDRGYEQYF
13,-,TRBV7-8,TRBJ2-5,-,TGTGCCAGCAGCTCAGGCCGCGGAGCGGCCCAGTACTTC,CASSSGRGAAQYF
14,-,TRBV6-5,TRBJ1-1,-,TGTGCCAGCAGTTACTCTGTTCGGGACGGTGAAGCTTTCTTT,CASSYSVRDGEAFF
14,-,TRBV7-6,TRBJ2-1,-,TGTGCCAGCAGTCTGGGACGTATGGTGGATGAGCAGTTCTTC,CASSLGRMVDEQFF
18,-,TRBV19,TRBJ2-7,-,TGTGCCAGTAGTACAGTGGGGACCCGGACTTCTAAAATGTACGAGCAGTACTTC,CASSTVGTRTSKMYEQYF
15,TRBD1,TRBV6-1,TRBJ2-7,-,TGTGCCAGCATTCAACAGGGGGCGGGCGCCTACGAGCAGTACTTC,CASIQQGAGAYEQYF
17,-,TRBV18,TRBJ2-2,-,TGTGCCAGCTCACCCTCGGTTGGGGCAGCGAACACCGGGGAGCTGTTTTTT,CASSPSVGAANTGELFF
16,TRBD1,TRBV10-3,TRBJ1-2,-,TGTGCCATCAGTGAGTCGGGAGACAGGGGGTCCTATGGCTACACCTTC,CAISESGDRGSYGYTF
14,-,TRBV2,TRBJ2-3,-,TGTGCCAGCAGTGTCGTGACAGCCACAGATACGCAGTATTTT,CASSVVTATDTQYF
15,TRBD1,TRBV5-4,TRBJ1-2,-,TGTGCCAGCAGACCGACTCGGGACAGCCTTTATGGCTACACCTTC,CASRPTRDSLYGYTF
15,TRBD2,TRBV5-1,TRBJ2-1,-,TGCGCCAGCGCCCCCCGCGGGGGGGGGTACAATGAGCAGTTCTTC,CASAPRGGGYNEQFF
12,-,TRBV2,TRBJ1-5,once,TGTGCCAGCAGTGACCCACCCCAGCCCCAGCATTTT,CASSDPPQPQHF
15,TRBD1,TRBV7-2,TRBJ2-2,-,TGTGCCAGCAGTACGATACAGGGGCGCACCGGGGAGCTGTTTTTT,CASSTIQGRTGELFF
15,TRBD2,TRBV7-8,TRBJ2-1,-,TGTGCCAGCAGCTACCGGGAGGTGGCTGCCAATGAGCAGTTCTTC,CASSYREVAANEQFF
16,-,TRBV6-5,TRBJ1-6,-,TGTGCCAGCAGTTCCCTTACACGGAGAGGTAATTCACCCCTCCACTTT,CASSSLTRRGNSPLHF
14,-,TRBV15,TRBJ1-1,-,TGTGCCACCAGCAGAGCAGCGGGGAACACTGAAGCTTTCTTT,CATSRAAGNTEAFF
14,TRBD2,TRBV5-1,TRBJ2-7,-,TGCGCCAGCAGCTCTCCTAGCGGGGCCTACGAGCAGTACTTC,CASSSPSGAYEQYF
16,-,TRBV7-2,TRBJ2-3,-,TGTGCCAGCAGCTTAGTAGTCCCCTCTAGCACAGATACGCAGTATTTT,CASSLVVPSSTDTQYF
17,TRBD2,TRBV7-9,TRBJ2-3,-,TGTGCCAGCAGCTTAGCAGGGACTAGCGGTAGCACAGATACGCAGTATTTT,CASSLAGTSGSTDTQYF
10,-,TRBV6-6,TRBJ1-2,-,TGTGCCACCGGCGACTATGGCTACACCTTC,CATGDYGYTF
14,-,TRBV10-3,TRBJ2-7,-,TGTGCCATCAGTGAAGGGGGTTCTACCTACGAGCAGTACTTC,CAISEGGSTYEQYF
14,-,TRBV5-1,TRBJ2-1,-,TGCGCCAGCAGCTTGGGTTCAGGGATTAATGAGCAGTTCTTC,CASSLGSGINEQFF
15,TRBD1,TRBV5-1,TRBJ2-2,-,TGCGCCAGCAGCTTGCGACAGGGTGACACCGGGGAGCTGTTTTTT,CASSLRQGDTGELFF
13,TRBD2,TRBV30,TRBJ2-3,-,TGTGCCTGGAATAGCGGGGGGGCCGAAGGGAAGTATTTT,CAWNSGGAEGKYF
16,TRBD1,TRBV28,TRBJ1-2,-,TGTGCCAGCAGTTTACCGGTTCCGGGGGACAGAGATGGCTACACCTTC,CASSLPVPGDRDGYTF
14,TRBD1,TRBV6-1,TRBJ2-5,-,TGTGCCACTAGAGGGGACAGACCCCAAGAGACCCAGTACTTC,CATRGDRPQETQYF
15,-,TRBV4-2,TRBJ2-7,few,TGTGCCAGCAGCCAAGATTTCCGGAGGGGGGGCGAGCAGTACTTC,CASSQDFRRGGEQYF
15,TRBD2,TRBV4-2,TRBJ2-1,-,TGTGCCAGCAGCCATCAGGGACTAGAGGATAATGAGCAGTTCTTC,CASSHQGLEDNEQFF
14,-,TRBV19,TRBJ1-5,-,TGTGCCAGTAGTGGGGCAGGGAACAATCAGCCCCAGCATTTT,CASSGAGNNQPQHF
16,TRBD1,TRBV5-4,TRBJ2-5,-,TGTGCCAGCAGCTTGGACAGGGGGCTTACCCAAGAGACCCAGTACTTC,CASSLDRGLTQETQYF
15,TRBD1,TRBV18,TRBJ1-5,-,TGTGCCAGCTCGCGGGGGACAGAGAACAATCAGCCCCAGCATTTT,CASSRGTENNQPQHF
13,-,TRBV5-8,TRBJ1-2,-,TGTGCCAGCAGCTTCAACAGGGAATATGGCTACACCTTC,CASSFNREYGYTF
12,-,TRBV6-6,TRBJ1-3,-,TGTGCCAGCAGCTCACCAGGGGACACCATATATTTT,CASSSPGDTIYF
14,TRBD1,TRBV10-2,TRBJ2-7,-,TGCGCCAGCAGTGCGGGCAGGGGGCAATACGAGCAGTACTTC,CASSAGRGQYEQYF
14,-,TRBV2,TRBJ1-2,-,TGTGCCAGCCAATCCGACAGAACCTACTATGGCTACACCTTC,CASQSDRTYYGYTF
15,-,TRBV6-4,TRBJ1-5,-,TGTGCCAGCAGTGCTACAGGGTTGAGCAATCAGCCCCAGCATTTT,CASSATGLSNQPQHF
15,-,TRBV4-1,TRBJ1-2,-,TGCGCCAGCAGCCAAGTGGGACGGGGGATCTATGGCTACACCTTC,CASSQVGRGIYGYTF
14,-,TRBV9,TRBJ2-1,-,TGTGCCAGCAGCGTAGCCACAACCCACAATGAGCAGTTCTTC,CASSVATTHNEQFF
11,-,TRBV29-1,TRBJ1-2,-,TGCAGCGTTGGTAGGGACTATGGCTACACCTTC,CSVGRDYGYTF
15,-,TRBV5-6,TRBJ2-2,-,TGTGCCAGCAGCTTGGTGCAGCGTGGGACCGGGGAGCTGTTTTTT,CASSLVQRGTGELFF
14,-,TRBV5-4,TRBJ2-5,-,TGTGCCAGCAGCGTCACAGGGCTGGGGGAGACCCAGTACTTC,CASSVTGLGETQYF
18,-,TRBV5-1,TRBJ2-3,-,TGCGCCAGCAGCTTGGATTTGGGGGGGCGCGGTCGCACAGATACGCAGTATTTT,CASSLDLGGRGRTDTQYF
12,-,TRBV7-3,TRBJ2-2,-,TGTGCCAGCAGCCGGGACACCGGGGAGCTGTTTTTT,CASSRDTGELFF
15,TRBD1,TRBV9,TRBJ1-4,-,TGTGCCAGCAGCGTGGCCCAGGGGGCGCTTCAAAAACTGTTTTTT,CASSVAQGALQKLFF
14,TRBD1,TRBV5-1,TRBJ2-7,-,TGCGCCAGCTGTGCCGGGACAGGGGGGAACGAGCAGTACTTC,CASCAGTGGNEQYF
16,-,TRBV7-2,TRBJ2-5,-,TGTGCCAGCAGCTTAGCAGTCGCGGGGGCGAAAGAGACCCAGTACTTC,CASSLAVAGAKETQYF
15,-,TRBV6-6,TRBJ2-5,-,TGTGCCAGCAGTGGGGACGGTGCGTACCAAGAGACCCAGTACTTC,CASSGDGAYQETQYF
15,-,TRBV9,TRBJ1-1,-,TGTGCCAGCAGCCCACGACAGGCCCCTGGCACTGAAGCTTTCTTT,CASSPRQAPGTEAFF
14,TRBD1,TRBV27,TRBJ2-7,-,TGTGCCACCAGAACCGGGACAGGTTACTACGAGCAGTACTTC,CATRTGTGYYEQYF
15,TRBD2,TRBV13,TRBJ2-7,-,TGTGCCAGCAGCCCGGGGGGACTAGCGGGGGGTTGGCAGTACTTC,CASSPGGLAGGWQYF
11,TRBD1,TRBV29-1,TRBJ1-1,once,TGCAGCGTCGGGTACGGACAGGGGACTTTCTTT,CSVGYGQGTFF
14,TRBD1,TRBV6-5,TRBJ2-1,-,TGTGCCAGCAGTCGTGGGACAGCCTCAAATGAGCAGTTCTTC,CASSRGTASNEQFF